This paragraph covers one T cell receptor (beta chain) sequence. There is no known antigen for this receptor. Base qualities are missing; no much larger clone stands one base away. High-throughput TCR beta sequencing profiled peripheral blood CD8+ and CD4+ T cells from healthy donors, Susac syndrome patients and multiple sclerosis patients. Healthy donors were age- and sex-matched controls. Bulk CD8+ and CD4+ T cells were purified by magnetic negative isolation, while CD8+ TEMRA cells were enriched using FACS. Blood was collected in EDTA tubes and processed within 24 hours, with PBMCs isolated through density gradient centrifugation. PBMCs intended for TCR sequencing were frozen in liquid nitrogen and were later thawed in a 37 degrees C water bath. The sorted or isolated CD4+, CD8+ and CD8+ TEMRA cells reached a purity of at least 90%. The germline V gene yields LGHNT for CDR1 and FRNRAP for CDR2. The V end loses 2 bases and the J end loses 1 base, and a stretch of 12 bases separates them. The CDR3 sequence holds 15 residues, the cysteine and phenylalanine included. Kept here is only the CDR3 DNA, which spans 45 bases and is read in frame from base 1.

This sample stems from a study of CD8 T cells in Susac syndrome (dated by TCRdb to about 2019). Context from the whole study: The study used repertoire sequencing to test whether antigen drove CD8+ T cell activation and differentiation in Susac syndrome. Overall study results and their limits: The number of individuals in the TCR sequencing and HLA analysis was recognized as being relatively small.

RNA was extracted using the RNeasy kit, and roughly 0.5 to 1 ug of the RNA was reverse transcribed with random hexamers. The immunoSEQ multiplex PCR assay, which covers 54 Vbeta and 13 Jbeta segments, was used to amplify TCR beta CDR3 regions. PCR amplification bias was corrected by using a synthetic template baseline for primer optimization and computational correction. In the source study's methods: Reads were annotated to V, D and J genes per IMGT and analyzed with immunoSEQ Analyzer, keeping only productive sequences. To calculate clonality, Shannon entropy was normalized by log2 of the number of productive unique sequences and then subtracted from one. For each patient and control, public and private clones were evaluated within the 100 most prevalent clones. Clones were defined as Susac-specific when absent from the healthy and MS cohorts, from roughly 1,000 published viral clones and from other ImmuneACCESS disease sequences. The public reads were reprocessed in TCRdb via fastp at Q25 and MiXCR, keeping in-frame beta chains. Every CDR3 protein is listed once, alongside the most common genes and DNA of its rows. The V and J calls and clone size come from TCRdb's table, not from the authors' own analysis. This sample is represented by 150,000 to 200,000 distinct CDR3 sequences; roughly 93% of them were singletons. The ten largest clonotypes hold over 0.11% of the sample.

The rearranged chain carries TRBV12-5 and TRBJ2-7; the D gene cannot be resolved reliably. The origin of this receptor is a human donor in good health. Sequenced sample: CD4+ T cells from PBMCs. This receptor has the CDR3 CASGLIVGISYEQYF. Read as DNA, the sequence is TGTGCTAGTGGTTTGATTGTTGGCATTTCCTACGAGCAGTACTTC.